This T cell receptor beta chain was recorded in a study of blood T cell repertoires in COVID-19. About the research overall: Whether acute or convalescent, the COVID-19 samples came from the United States, Italy and Spain. Sample material is recorded as cDNA or gDNA derived from T cells, B-cell-depleted T cells, or PBMCs.

This clone occurred a few times. From germline, CDR1 is KGHSH and CDR2 LQKENI. V lost 6 bases and J 7 bases, leaving 13 bases between the germline ends. The CDR3 loop spans 13 amino acids. Original handling: Scientists estimated how many nucleated cells there were by amplifying reference gene primers. Data came from immunoSEQ multiplex PCR; TCRdb stores just in-frame clones and leaves some out. V and J calls plus clone size are reproduced from that table; the DNA served to infer D and trimming. The table records some 14,000 clones, approximately 86% of them present only once. The sequencing input was peripheral blood. V is TRBV18 and J is TRBJ2-1, with a weak D call TRBD1 (6 bases). This TCR derives from an elderly man with acute or convalescent COVID-19. CDR3 sequence: CASSTVQGNEQFF. The DNA for the CDR3 is TGTGCCAGCTCCACCGTACAGGGAAATGAGCAGTTCTTC.